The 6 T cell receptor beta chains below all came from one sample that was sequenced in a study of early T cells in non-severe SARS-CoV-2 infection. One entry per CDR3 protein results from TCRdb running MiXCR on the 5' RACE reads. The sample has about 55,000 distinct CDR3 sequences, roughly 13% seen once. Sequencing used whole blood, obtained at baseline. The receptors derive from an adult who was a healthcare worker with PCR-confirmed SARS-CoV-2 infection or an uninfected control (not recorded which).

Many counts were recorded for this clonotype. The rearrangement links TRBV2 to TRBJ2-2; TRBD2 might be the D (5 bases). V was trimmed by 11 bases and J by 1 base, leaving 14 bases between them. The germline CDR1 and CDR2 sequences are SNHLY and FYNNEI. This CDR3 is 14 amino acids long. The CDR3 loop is CASQVRENTGELFF. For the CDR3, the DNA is TGTGCCTCTCAGGTCCGGGAGAACACCGGGGAGCTGTTTTTT.

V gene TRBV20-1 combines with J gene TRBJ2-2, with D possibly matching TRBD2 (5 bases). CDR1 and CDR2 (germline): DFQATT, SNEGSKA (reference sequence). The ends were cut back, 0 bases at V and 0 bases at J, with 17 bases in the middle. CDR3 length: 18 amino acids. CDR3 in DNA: TGCAGTGCTAGAGATGGACTGGGCACTGGAACGAACACCGGGGAGCTGTTTTTT. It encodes CSARDGLGTGTNTGELFF.

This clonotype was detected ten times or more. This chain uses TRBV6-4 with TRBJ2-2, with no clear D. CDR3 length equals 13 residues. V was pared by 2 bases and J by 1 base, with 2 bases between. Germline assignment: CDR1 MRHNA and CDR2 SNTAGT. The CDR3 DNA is TGTGCCAGCAGTGACGGGAACACCGGGGAGCTGTTTTTT. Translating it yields CASSDGNTGELFF.

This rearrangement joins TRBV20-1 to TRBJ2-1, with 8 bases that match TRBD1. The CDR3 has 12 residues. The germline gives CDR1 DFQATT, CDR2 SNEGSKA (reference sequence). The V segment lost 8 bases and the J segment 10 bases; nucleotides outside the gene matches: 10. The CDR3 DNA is TGCAGTACGGGACGGACAGGGCGCGAGCAGTTCTTC. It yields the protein CSTGRTGREQFF.

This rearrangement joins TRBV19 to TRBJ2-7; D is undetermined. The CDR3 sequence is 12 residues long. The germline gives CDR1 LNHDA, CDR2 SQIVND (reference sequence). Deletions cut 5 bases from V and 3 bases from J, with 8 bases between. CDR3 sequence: CASSGTYYEQYF. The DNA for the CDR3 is TGTGCCAGTAGTGGCACTTACTACGAGCAGTACTTC.

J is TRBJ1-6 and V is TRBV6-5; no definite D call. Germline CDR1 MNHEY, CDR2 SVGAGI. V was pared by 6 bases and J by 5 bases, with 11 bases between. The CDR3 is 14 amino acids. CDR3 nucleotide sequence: TGTGCCAGCAGGTACCACCGCGATAATTCACCCCTCCACTTT. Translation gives CASRYHRDNSPLHF.